This TCR beta chain was sequenced during a study of OX40 agonist ivuxolimab in advanced cancers. Study background: Patients with hepatocellular carcinoma, melanoma, renal cell or head and neck cancer made up the dose-escalation patients.

This clone was counted a single time. The cohort excluded patients with autoimmune disease history or systemic immunosuppression. This table comes from immunoSEQ multiplex PCR, and its TCRdb copy is limited to in-frame clones, with some not included. The sample has 65,000 to 80,000 clones; roughly 84% are singletons. The CDR3 runs 14 residues. Germline CDR1 is SGHRS and CDR2 is YFSETQ. Trimming took 0 bases from V and 2 from J, leaving 8 bases between them. The sample consisted of CD4+ or CD8+ T cells sorted from blood, taken in a trial of the OX40 agonist ivuxolimab. The V and J genes are TRBV5-1 and TRBJ2-5; D possibly corresponds to TRBD1 (5 bases). The receptor was derived from an adult with an advanced solid tumor such as melanoma, head and neck, liver or kidney cancer. In nucleotides, the CDR3 is TGCGCCAGCAGCTTGGGGACAAAACAAGAGACCCAGTACTTC. Translation gives CASSLGTKQETQYF.